These T cell receptor beta chains were read from a single sample in a study of CXCR3-negative and CXCR3-positive naive CD8 T cells. TCRdb processed the 5' RACE reads again and assigns one entry to each CDR3 protein, with no DNA. Its clone listing holds tens of thousands of distinct CDR3 sequences. Sequenced: memory CD8+ T cells from blood. All receptors derive from a human donor in good health. Some clones in this sample may be carry-over from other donors' samples. Both conserved end residues are part of each CDR3. The order of the fields is V gene, J gene, CDR3 protein.

>TRBV2|TRBJ2-3
CASSWTHTDTQYF
>TRBV25-1|TRBJ1-1
CASSMNTEAFF
>TRBV11-2|TRBJ2-6
CASSSPQGSGANVLTF
>TRBV10-3|TRBJ2-3
CAISESYYTYTDTQYF
>TRBV28|TRBJ1-6
CASSFSTGGWSPLHF
>TRBV4-1|TRBJ2-1
CASSQERTSGYNEQFF
>TRBV2|TRBJ2-1
CASRDSSYNEQFF
>TRBV29-1|TRBJ2-4
CSVFGPQDIQYF
>TRBV28|TRBJ1-4
CASSPFEELFF
>TRBV7-6|TRBJ2-5
CASSSQDGRETQYF
>TRBV15|TRBJ2-7
CATSRRTDTTYEQYF
>TRBV11-2|TRBJ2-1
CASTHWDHPDNEQFF
>TRBV28|TRBJ2-1
CASTGDPQYNEQFF
>TRBV6-6|TRBJ2-5
CASSYTGLRETQYF
>TRBV29-1|TRBJ2-5
CSVESPLQETQYF
>TRBV20-1|TRBJ2-7
CSARPGQGAFPYEQYF
>TRBV6-6|TRBJ2-7
CASRLGGGPDEQYF
>TRBV29-1|TRBJ2-2
CSVGSGRGTGELFF
>TRBV7-2|TRBJ2-5
CASRGQGEETQYF
>TRBV20-1|TRBJ2-1
CSAPSQVVSYNEQFF
>TRBV6-4|TRBJ2-6
CASSEQYSGANVLTF
>TRBV6-5|TRBJ1-1
CASILGRGGGTEAFF
>TRBV25-1|TRBJ2-7
CASSVTSGTRPRYEQYF
>TRBV27|TRBJ2-7
CASSSSLGSYEQYF
>TRBV7-4|TRBJ1-1
CASSSMGSRTEAFF
>TRBV28|TRBJ2-7
CASSPRGGGGAYEQYF
>TRBV4-3|TRBJ1-2
CASSETGMRDLYGYTF